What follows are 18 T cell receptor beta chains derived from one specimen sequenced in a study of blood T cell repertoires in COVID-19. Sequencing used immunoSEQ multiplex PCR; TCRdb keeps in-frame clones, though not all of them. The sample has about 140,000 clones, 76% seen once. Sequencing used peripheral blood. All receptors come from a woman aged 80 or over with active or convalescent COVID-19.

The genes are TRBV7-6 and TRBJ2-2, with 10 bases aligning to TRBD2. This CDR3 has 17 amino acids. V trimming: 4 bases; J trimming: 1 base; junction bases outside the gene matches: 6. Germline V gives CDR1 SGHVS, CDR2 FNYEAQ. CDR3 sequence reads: CASSSGLAVENTGELFF. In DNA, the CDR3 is TGTGCCAGCAGCTCCGGACTAGCGGTAGAGAACACCGGGGAGCTGTTTTTT.

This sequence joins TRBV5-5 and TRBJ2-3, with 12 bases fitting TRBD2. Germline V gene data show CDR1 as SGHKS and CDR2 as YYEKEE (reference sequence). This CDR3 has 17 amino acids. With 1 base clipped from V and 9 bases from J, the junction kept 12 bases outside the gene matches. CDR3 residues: CASSLIPLAGGQGTQYF. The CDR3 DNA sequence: TGTGCCAGCAGCTTGATTCCCCTAGCGGGGGGGCAGGGCACGCAGTATTTT.

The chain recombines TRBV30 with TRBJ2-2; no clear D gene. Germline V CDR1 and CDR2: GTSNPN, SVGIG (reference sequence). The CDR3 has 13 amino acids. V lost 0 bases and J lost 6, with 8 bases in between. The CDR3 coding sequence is TGTGCCTGGAGTGTACACGTTTCCGGGGAGCTGTTTTTT. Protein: CAWSVHVSGELFF.

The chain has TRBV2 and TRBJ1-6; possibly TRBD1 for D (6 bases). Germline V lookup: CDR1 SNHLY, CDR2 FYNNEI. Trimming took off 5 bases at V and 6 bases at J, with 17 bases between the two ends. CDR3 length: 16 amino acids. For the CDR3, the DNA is TGTGCCAGCAGTCCCCAGCTGGGGGCAAGTAATTCACCCCTCCACTTT. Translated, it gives CASSPQLGASNSPLHF.

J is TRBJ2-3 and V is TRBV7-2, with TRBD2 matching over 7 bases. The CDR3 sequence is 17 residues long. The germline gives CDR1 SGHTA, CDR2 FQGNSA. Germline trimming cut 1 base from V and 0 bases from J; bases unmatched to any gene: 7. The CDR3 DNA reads TGTGCCAGCAGCTTAGGGCCTAGCGGACTTAGCACAGATACGCAGTATTTT. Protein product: CASSLGPSGLSTDTQYF.

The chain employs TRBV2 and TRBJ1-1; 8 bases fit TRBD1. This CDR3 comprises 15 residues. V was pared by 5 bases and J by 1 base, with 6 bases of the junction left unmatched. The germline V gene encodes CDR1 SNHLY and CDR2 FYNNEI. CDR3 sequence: CASSRLGQGNTEAFF. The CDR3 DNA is TGTGCCAGCAGTAGATTAGGACAGGGGAACACTGAAGCTTTCTTT.

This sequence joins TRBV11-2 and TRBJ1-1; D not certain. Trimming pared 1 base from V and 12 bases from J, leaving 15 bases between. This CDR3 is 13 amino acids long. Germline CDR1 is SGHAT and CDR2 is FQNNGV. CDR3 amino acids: CASSLAHKAGTFF. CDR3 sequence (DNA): TGTGCCAGCAGCTTAGCCCATAAGGCGGGGACTTTCTTT.

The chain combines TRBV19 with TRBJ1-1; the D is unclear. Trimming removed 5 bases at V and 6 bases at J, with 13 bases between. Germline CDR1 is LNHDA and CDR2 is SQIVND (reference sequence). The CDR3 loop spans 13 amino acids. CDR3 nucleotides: TGTGCCAGTAGTTTGGGCAGGCGGGCTGAAGCTTTCTTT. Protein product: CASSLGRRAEAFF.

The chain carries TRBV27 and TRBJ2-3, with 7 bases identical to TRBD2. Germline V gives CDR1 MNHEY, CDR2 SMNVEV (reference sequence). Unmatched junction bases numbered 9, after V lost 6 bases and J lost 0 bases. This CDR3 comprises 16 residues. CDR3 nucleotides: TGTGCCAGCAGGTGGTCTAGCGGTGAGAGCACAGATACGCAGTATTTT. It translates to CASRWSSGESTDTQYF.

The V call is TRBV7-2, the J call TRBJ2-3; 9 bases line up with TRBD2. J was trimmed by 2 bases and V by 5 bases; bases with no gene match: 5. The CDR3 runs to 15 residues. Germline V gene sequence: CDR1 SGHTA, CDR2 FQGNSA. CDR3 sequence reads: CASSGGLANTDTQYF. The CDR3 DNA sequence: TGTGCCAGCAGCGGGGGACTAGCTAACACAGATACGCAGTATTTT. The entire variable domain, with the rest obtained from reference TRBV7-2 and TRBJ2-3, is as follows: GAGVSQSPSNKVTEKGKDVELRCDPISGHTALYWYRQSLGQGLEFLIYFQGNSAPDKSGLPSDRFSAERTGGSVSTLTIQRTQQEDSAVYLCASSGGLANTDTQYFGPGTRLTVL.

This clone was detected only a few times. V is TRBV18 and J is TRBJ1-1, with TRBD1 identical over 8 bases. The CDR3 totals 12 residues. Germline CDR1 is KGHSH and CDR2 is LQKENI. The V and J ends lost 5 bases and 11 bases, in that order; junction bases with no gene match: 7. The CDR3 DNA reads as TGTGCCAGCTCAGAACCCAGGGGGCAGGCTTTCTTT. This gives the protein CASSEPRGQAFF. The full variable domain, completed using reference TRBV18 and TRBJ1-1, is NAGVMQNPRHLVRRRGQEARLRCSPMKGHSHVYWYRQLPEEGLKFMVYLQKENIIDESGMPKERFSAEFPKEGPSILRIQQVVRGDSAAYFCASSEPRGQAFFGQGTRLTVV.

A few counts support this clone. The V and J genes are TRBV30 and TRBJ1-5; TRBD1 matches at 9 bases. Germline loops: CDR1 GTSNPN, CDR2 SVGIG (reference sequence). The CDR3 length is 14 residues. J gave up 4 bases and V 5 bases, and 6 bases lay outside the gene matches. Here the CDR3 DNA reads TGTGCCTGGGGGACAGGGACTTTTAATCAGCCCCAGCATTTT. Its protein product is CAWGTGTFNQPQHF.

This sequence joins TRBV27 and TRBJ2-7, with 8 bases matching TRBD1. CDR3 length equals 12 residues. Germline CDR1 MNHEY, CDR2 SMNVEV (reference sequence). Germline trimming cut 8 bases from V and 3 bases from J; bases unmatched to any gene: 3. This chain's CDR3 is CASRDRIYEQYF. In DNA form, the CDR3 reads TGTGCCAGCCGGGACAGGATCTACGAGCAGTACTTC.

The CDR3 DNA reads TGTGCCAGTAGTATTTCGGGACTAGCGGGGGGGAGGAATGAGCAGTTCTTC. Amino acids: CASSISGLAGGRNEQFF. The chain employs TRBV19 and TRBJ2-1; TRBD2 matches 16 bases. The J segment lost 7 bases and the V segment lost 3 bases, leaving 6 bases of the junction unmatched. The germline CDR1 and CDR2 sequences are LNHDA and SQIVND (reference sequence). The CDR3 runs 17 residues.

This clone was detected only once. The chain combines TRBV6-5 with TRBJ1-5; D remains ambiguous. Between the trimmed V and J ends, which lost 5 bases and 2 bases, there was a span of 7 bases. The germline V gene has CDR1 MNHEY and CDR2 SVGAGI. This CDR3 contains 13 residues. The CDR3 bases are TGTGCCAGCAGTACGCTACGCAATCAGCCCCAGCATTTT. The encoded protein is CASSTLRNQPQHF.

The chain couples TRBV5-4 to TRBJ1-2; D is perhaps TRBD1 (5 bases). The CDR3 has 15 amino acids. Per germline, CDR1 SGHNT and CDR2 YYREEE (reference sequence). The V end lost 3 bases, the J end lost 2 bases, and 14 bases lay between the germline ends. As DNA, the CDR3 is TGTGCCAGCAGCTCCGCGGGGGGTTGGAACTATGGCTACACCTTC. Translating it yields CASSSAGGWNYGYTF.

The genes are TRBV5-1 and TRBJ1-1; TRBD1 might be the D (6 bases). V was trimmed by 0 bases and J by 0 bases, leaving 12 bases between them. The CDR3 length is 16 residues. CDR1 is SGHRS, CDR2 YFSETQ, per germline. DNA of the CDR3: TGCGCCAGCAGCTTGGGGGCAGGGGATATGAACACTGAAGCTTTCTTT. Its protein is CASSLGAGDMNTEAFF.

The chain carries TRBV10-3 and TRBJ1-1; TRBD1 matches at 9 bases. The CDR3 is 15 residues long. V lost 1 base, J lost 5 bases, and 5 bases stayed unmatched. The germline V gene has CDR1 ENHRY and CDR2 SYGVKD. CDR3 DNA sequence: TGTGCCATCAGTGAGTGGGGGACAGGGTTAACTGAAGCTTTCTTT. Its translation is CAISEWGTGLTEAFF.